This T cell receptor (beta chain) is drawn from a study of PD-1 blockade in classical Hodgkin lymphoma. Time point of the sample: cycle 4 day 1 (C4D1), after 6 weeks of nivolumab. With no exception, relapse followed autologous stem cell transplantation in all patients, and brentuximab vedotin exposure varied. J was trimmed by 2 bases and V by 5 bases; bases with no gene match: 5. The CDR3 covers 15 residues. The germline gives CDR1 SGHAT, CDR2 FQNNGV. This table comes from immunoSEQ multiplex PCR, and its TCRdb copy is limited to in-frame clones, with some not included. The data show some 50,000 clones, under 80% seen once.

Sequencing used peripheral blood mononuclear cells (PBMCs), obtained before the fourth cycle of nivolumab. This sequence originates from a human donor with classical Hodgkin lymphoma. The chain is built from TRBV11-2 and TRBJ2-7; 11 bases map to TRBD1. CDR3 residues: CASSDGTGGTYEQYF. The CDR3 bases are TGTGCCAGCAGCGACGGGACAGGGGGAACCTACGAGCAGTACTTC.